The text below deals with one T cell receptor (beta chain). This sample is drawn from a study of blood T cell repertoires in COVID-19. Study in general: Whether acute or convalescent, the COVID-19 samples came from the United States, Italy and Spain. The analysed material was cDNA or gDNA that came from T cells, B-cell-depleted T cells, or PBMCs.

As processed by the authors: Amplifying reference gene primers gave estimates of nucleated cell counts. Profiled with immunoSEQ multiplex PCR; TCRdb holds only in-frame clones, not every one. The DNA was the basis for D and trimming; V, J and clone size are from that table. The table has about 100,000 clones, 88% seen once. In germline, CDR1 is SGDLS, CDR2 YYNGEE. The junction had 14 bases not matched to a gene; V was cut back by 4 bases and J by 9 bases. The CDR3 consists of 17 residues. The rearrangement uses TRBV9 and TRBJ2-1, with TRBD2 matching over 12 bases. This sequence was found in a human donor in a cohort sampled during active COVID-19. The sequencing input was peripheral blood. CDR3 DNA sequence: TGTGCCAGCAGCCCCGTATGGACTAGCGGGATTCGGATTGAGCAGTTCTTC. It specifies CASSPVWTSGIRIEQFF. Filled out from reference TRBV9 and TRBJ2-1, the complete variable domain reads DSGVTQTPKHLITATGQRVTLRCSPRSGDLSVYWYQQSLDQGLQFLIQYYNGEERAKGNILERFSAQQFPDLHSELNLSSLELGDSALYFCASSPVWTSGIRIEQFFGPGTRLTVL.